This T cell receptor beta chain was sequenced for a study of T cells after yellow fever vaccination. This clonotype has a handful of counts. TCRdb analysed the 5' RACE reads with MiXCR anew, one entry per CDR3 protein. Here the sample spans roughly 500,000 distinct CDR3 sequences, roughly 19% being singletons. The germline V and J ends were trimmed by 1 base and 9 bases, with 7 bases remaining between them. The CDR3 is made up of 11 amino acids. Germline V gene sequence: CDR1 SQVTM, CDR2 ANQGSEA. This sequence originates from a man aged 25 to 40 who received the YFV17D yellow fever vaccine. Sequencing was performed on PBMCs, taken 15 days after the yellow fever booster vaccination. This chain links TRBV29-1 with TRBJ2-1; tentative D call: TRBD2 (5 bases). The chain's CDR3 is CSVEVRGEQFF. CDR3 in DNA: TGCAGCGTTGAAGTACGGGGTGAGCAGTTCTTC.